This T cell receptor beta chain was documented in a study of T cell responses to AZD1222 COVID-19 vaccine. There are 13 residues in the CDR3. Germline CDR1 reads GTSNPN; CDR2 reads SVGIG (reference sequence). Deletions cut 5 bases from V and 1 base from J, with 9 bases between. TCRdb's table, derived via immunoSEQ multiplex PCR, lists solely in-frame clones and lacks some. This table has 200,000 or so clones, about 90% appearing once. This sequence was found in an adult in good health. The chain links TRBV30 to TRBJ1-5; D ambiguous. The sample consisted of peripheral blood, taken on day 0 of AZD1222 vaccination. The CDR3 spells CAWGTNSNQPQHF. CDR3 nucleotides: TGTGCCTGGGGAACTAACAGCAATCAGCCCCAGCATTTT. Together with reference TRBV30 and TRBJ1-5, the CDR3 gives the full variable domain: SQTIHQWPATLVQPVGSPLSLECTVEGTSNPNLYWYRQAAGRGLQLLFYSVGIGQISSEVPQNLSASRPQDRQFILSSKKLLLSDSGFYLCAWGTNSNQPQHFGDGTRLSIL.